A selection of T cell receptor beta chains follows, all from one sample in a study of blood T cell repertoires in COVID-19. The table came from immunoSEQ multiplex PCR; TCRdb's copy has only in-frame clones and leaves some out. The sample carries some 200,000 clones, around 85% recorded once. Sequenced input: peripheral blood. All receptors derive from a woman aged 60-70 years with COVID-19, enrolled during active disease. CDR3s include the opening cysteine and the closing phenylalanine or tryptophan. Fields, in order: clone size, J gene, D gene, V gene, CDR3 DNA, CDR3 protein. A D gene is named only where the DNA matches it firmly. Size is stated for part of the rows, as once, few or many counts, or as a class when the clone is expanded.

clone_size: -
j_call: TRBJ2-1
d_call: -
v_call: TRBV5-1
cdr3_nt: TGCGCCAGCAGCTTGTCACCGCCAGGGAGGTTTAGCTCCTACAATGAGCAGTTCTTC
cdr3_aa: CASSLSPPGRFSSYNEQFF

clone_size: -
j_call: TRBJ1-1
d_call: -
v_call: TRBV2
cdr3_nt: TGTGCCAGCAGTGAATATTTCGGGTCTATGAACACTGAAGCTTTCTTT
cdr3_aa: CASSEYFGSMNTEAFF

clone_size: -
j_call: TRBJ1-5
d_call: -
v_call: TRBV21-1
cdr3_nt: TGTGCCAGCAGCAAAGAACAGCTGGTAAATCAGCCCCAGCATTTT
cdr3_aa: CASSKEQLVNQPQHF

clone_size: -
j_call: TRBJ2-7
d_call: -
v_call: TRBV5-1
cdr3_nt: TGCGCCAGCAGCTCGCGACAGTACGAGCAGTACTTC
cdr3_aa: CASSSRQYEQYF

clone_size: -
j_call: TRBJ1-2
d_call: -
v_call: TRBV30
cdr3_nt: TGTGCCTGGACCATACCAGAAGCAGGAAGCTACACCTTC
cdr3_aa: CAWTIPEAGSYTF

clone_size: -
j_call: TRBJ2-1
d_call: TRBD1
v_call: TRBV3-1/TRBV3-2
cdr3_nt: TGTGCCAGCAGCCAACCGGACAGGGATGGTGGTGAGCAGTTCTTC
cdr3_aa: CASSQPDRDGGEQFF

clone_size: -
j_call: TRBJ2-5
d_call: -
v_call: TRBV5-5
cdr3_nt: TGTGCCAGCAGTCCCACCTCGGGGGATGGGGAGACCCAGTACTTC
cdr3_aa: CASSPTSGDGETQYF

clone_size: -
j_call: TRBJ2-4
d_call: -
v_call: TRBV30
cdr3_nt: TGTGCCTGGAGTCATCGGGAACGGATTCAGTACTTC
cdr3_aa: CAWSHRERIQYF

clone_size: -
j_call: TRBJ2-7
d_call: -
v_call: TRBV5-6
cdr3_nt: TGTGCCAGCAGCTTAACAGGGTTGTGGGAGCAGTACTTC
cdr3_aa: CASSLTGLWEQYF

clone_size: -
j_call: TRBJ2-7
d_call: TRBD2
v_call: TRBV7-6
cdr3_nt: TGTGCCAGCAGCCTAGCGGGAGGGCGGGCCTACGAGCAGTACTTC
cdr3_aa: CASSLAGGRAYEQYF

clone_size: -
j_call: TRBJ2-3
d_call: TRBD2
v_call: TRBV5-6
cdr3_nt: TGTGCCAGCAGCTTCCCATCTAGCGGGAGATGGGCTAGCACAGATACGCAGTATTTT
cdr3_aa: CASSFPSSGRWASTDTQYF

clone_size: few
j_call: TRBJ2-5
d_call: TRBD1
v_call: TRBV5-1
cdr3_nt: TGCGCCAGCAGCCCAAGGACAGGCGGGGAGACCCAGTACTTC
cdr3_aa: CASSPRTGGETQYF

clone_size: once
j_call: TRBJ1-5
d_call: TRBD1
v_call: TRBV7-2
cdr3_nt: TGTGCCAGCAGCGAAGACAGGGGGAAGGTCAATCAGCCCCAGCATTTT
cdr3_aa: CASSEDRGKVNQPQHF

clone_size: -
j_call: TRBJ2-1
d_call: -
v_call: TRBV5-4
cdr3_nt: TGTGCCAGCAGCTTGGTTGGGACTCCCGGCGATGGGAAGTTCTTC
cdr3_aa: CASSLVGTPGDGKFF

clone_size: -
j_call: TRBJ1-5
d_call: -
v_call: TRBV3-1/TRBV3-2
cdr3_nt: TGTGCCAGCAGCCAAGACGTTGGGACAAGGACCCAGCATTTT
cdr3_aa: CASSQDVGTRTQHF

clone_size: -
j_call: TRBJ1-4
d_call: -
v_call: TRBV19
cdr3_nt: TGTGCCAGTAGTAACCCCCTACCCGCAACTAATGAAAAACTGTTTTTT
cdr3_aa: CASSNPLPATNEKLFF

clone_size: -
j_call: TRBJ2-5
d_call: -
v_call: TRBV28
cdr3_nt: TGTGCCAGCAGTTTAGCGGGTGCACAAGAGACCCAGTACTTC
cdr3_aa: CASSLAGAQETQYF

clone_size: once
j_call: TRBJ2-2
d_call: -
v_call: TRBV7-2
cdr3_nt: TGTGCCAGCAGCTTAGTCGCGACAGCGAACACCGGGGAGCTGTTTTTT
cdr3_aa: CASSLVATANTGELFF

clone_size: -
j_call: TRBJ2-1
d_call: -
v_call: TRBV5-4
cdr3_nt: TGTGCCAGCAGGCTTACGGGAAGCTCCTACAATGAGCAGTTCTTC
cdr3_aa: CASRLTGSSYNEQFF

clone_size: few
j_call: TRBJ1-5
d_call: -
v_call: TRBV19
cdr3_nt: TGTGCCAGTAGTATCGGGGGACCTTATAGCAATCAGCCCCAGCATTTT
cdr3_aa: CASSIGGPYSNQPQHF

clone_size: -
j_call: TRBJ2-7
d_call: TRBD1
v_call: TRBV7-9
cdr3_nt: TGTGCCAGCAGCTTAGGACCCGGGACAGGAGCCTACGAGCAGTACTTC
cdr3_aa: CASSLGPGTGAYEQYF

clone_size: -
j_call: TRBJ2-3
d_call: -
v_call: TRBV13
cdr3_nt: TGTGCCAGCAGCTTAGAAGTCGGAGGAACAGATACGCAGTATTTT
cdr3_aa: CASSLEVGGTDTQYF

clone_size: -
j_call: TRBJ2-3
d_call: -
v_call: TRBV28
cdr3_nt: TGTGCCAGCACACAATATGGGGGCAGCACAGATACGCAGTATTTT
cdr3_aa: CASTQYGGSTDTQYF

clone_size: -
j_call: TRBJ2-2
d_call: TRBD1
v_call: TRBV6-6
cdr3_nt: TGTGCCAGCAGTGGACCGACAGGGGGCCACACCGGGGAGCTGTTTTTT
cdr3_aa: CASSGPTGGHTGELFF

clone_size: -
j_call: TRBJ2-7
d_call: TRBD2
v_call: TRBV19
cdr3_nt: TGTGCCAGTAGTATAGTAGGACTAGCGGGAATTTACGAGCAGTACTTC
cdr3_aa: CASSIVGLAGIYEQYF

clone_size: -
j_call: TRBJ1-2
d_call: TRBD1
v_call: TRBV19
cdr3_nt: TGTGCCAGTAGTAGAGACAGGGCAAAAAATTATGGCTACACCTTC
cdr3_aa: CASSRDRAKNYGYTF

clone_size: -
j_call: TRBJ2-7
d_call: TRBD1
v_call: TRBV10-3
cdr3_nt: TGTGCCATCAGTGATACGGACAGGGAAGAGCAGTACTTC
cdr3_aa: CAISDTDREEQYF

clone_size: -
j_call: TRBJ2-5
d_call: TRBD2
v_call: TRBV2
cdr3_nt: TGTGCCATCCTTACCGGGACTAGCGTCCAAGAGACCCAGTACTTC
cdr3_aa: CAILTGTSVQETQYF

clone_size: -
j_call: TRBJ2-7
d_call: -
v_call: TRBV6-5
cdr3_nt: TGTGCCAGCAGTTACACTGGGACTTTCTACGAGCAGTACTTC
cdr3_aa: CASSYTGTFYEQYF

clone_size: -
j_call: TRBJ1-2
d_call: -
v_call: TRBV6-2/TRBV6-3
cdr3_nt: TGTGCCAGCAGTTACTCGCCGCAGAACTATGGCTACACCTTC
cdr3_aa: CASSYSPQNYGYTF

clone_size: -
j_call: TRBJ1-2
d_call: TRBD1
v_call: TRBV28
cdr3_nt: TGTGCCAGCAGTTTGCCTGCCAGGGGGCTGGGCTACACCTTC
cdr3_aa: CASSLPARGLGYTF

clone_size: -
j_call: TRBJ1-2
d_call: -
v_call: TRBV6-5
cdr3_nt: TGTGCCAGCAGTTACTCGGCGGGTGAGGGCGGCTATGGCTACACCTTC
cdr3_aa: CASSYSAGEGGYGYTF

clone_size: -
j_call: TRBJ2-6
d_call: -
v_call: TRBV6-5
cdr3_nt: TGTGCCAGCAGAGGGGGAAACGCTGGGGCCAACGTCCTGACTTTC
cdr3_aa: CASRGGNAGANVLTF

clone_size: few
j_call: TRBJ1-1
d_call: TRBD1
v_call: TRBV30
cdr3_nt: TGTGCCGGCTTAGGGGGCGAGGCTAAAGCTTTCTTT
cdr3_aa: CAGLGGEAKAFF

clone_size: -
j_call: TRBJ2-5
d_call: TRBD2
v_call: TRBV27
cdr3_nt: TGTGCCAGCAGTATACGGACTAGCGGGAGGGGGGAGACCCAGTACTTC
cdr3_aa: CASSIRTSGRGETQYF

clone_size: -
j_call: TRBJ1-4
d_call: -
v_call: TRBV4-3
cdr3_nt: TGCGCCAGCAGCCAAGAAGGGGGGGCCCTTAGGAAACTGTTTTTT
cdr3_aa: CASSQEGGALRKLFF

clone_size: -
j_call: TRBJ2-7
d_call: TRBD1
v_call: TRBV10-3
cdr3_nt: TGTGCCATCAGTACCTCCGGGACAGCCTACGAGCAGTACTTC
cdr3_aa: CAISTSGTAYEQYF

clone_size: -
j_call: TRBJ2-7
d_call: -
v_call: TRBV5-1
cdr3_nt: TGCGCCAGCAGCCTCGCGCCAGGGTTGTACGAGCAGTACTTC
cdr3_aa: CASSLAPGLYEQYF

clone_size: -
j_call: TRBJ2-2
d_call: -
v_call: TRBV7-2
cdr3_nt: TGTGCCAGCAGCTTAGTCGGTTTACTACTGAACACCGGGGAGCTGTTTTTT
cdr3_aa: CASSLVGLLLNTGELFF